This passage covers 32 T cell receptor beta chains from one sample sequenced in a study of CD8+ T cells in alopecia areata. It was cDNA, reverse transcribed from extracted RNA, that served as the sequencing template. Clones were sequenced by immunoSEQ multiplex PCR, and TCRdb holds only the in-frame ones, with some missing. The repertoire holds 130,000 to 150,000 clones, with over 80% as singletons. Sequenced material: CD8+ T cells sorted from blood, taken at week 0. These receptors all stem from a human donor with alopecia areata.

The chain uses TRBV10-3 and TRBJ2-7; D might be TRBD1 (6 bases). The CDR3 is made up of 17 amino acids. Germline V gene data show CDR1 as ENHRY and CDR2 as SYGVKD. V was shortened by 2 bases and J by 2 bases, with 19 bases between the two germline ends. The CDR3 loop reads CAISERSWTVAAYEQYF. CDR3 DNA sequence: TGTGCCATCAGTGAGCGAAGTTGGACAGTTGCCGCCTACGAGCAGTACTTC.

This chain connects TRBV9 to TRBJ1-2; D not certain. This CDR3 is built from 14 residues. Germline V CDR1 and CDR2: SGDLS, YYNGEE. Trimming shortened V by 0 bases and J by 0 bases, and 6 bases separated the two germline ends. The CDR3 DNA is TGTGCCAGCAGCGTAGTCACAGCTAACTATGGCTACACCTTC. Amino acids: CASSVVTANYGYTF.

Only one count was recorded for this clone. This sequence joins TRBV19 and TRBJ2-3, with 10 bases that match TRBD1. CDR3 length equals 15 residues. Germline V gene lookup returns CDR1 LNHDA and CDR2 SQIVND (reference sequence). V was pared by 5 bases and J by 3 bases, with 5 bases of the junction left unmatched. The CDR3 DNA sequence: TGTGCCAGTAGTCCGGACAGGGGGTATACAGATACGCAGTATTTT. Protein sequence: CASSPDRGYTDTQYF.

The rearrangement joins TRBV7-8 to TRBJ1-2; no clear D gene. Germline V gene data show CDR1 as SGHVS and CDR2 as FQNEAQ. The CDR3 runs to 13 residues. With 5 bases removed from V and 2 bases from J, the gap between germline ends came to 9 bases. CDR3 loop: CASSPGTNYGYTF. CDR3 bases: TGTGCCAGCAGCCCCGGTACCAACTATGGCTACACCTTC.

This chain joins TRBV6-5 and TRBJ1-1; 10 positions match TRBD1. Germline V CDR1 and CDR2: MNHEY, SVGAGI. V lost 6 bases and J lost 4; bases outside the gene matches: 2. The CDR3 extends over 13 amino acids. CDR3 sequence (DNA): TGTGCCAGCAGCTGGACAGGGGGCACTGAAGCTTTCTTT. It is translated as CASSWTGGTEAFF.

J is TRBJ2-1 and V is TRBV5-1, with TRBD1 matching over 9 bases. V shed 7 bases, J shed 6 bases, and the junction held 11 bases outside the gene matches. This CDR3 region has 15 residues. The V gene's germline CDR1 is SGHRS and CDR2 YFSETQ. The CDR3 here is CASFLGQGPPNEQFF. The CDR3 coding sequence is TGCGCCAGCTTTTTGGGACAGGGACCACCCAATGAGCAGTTCTTC.

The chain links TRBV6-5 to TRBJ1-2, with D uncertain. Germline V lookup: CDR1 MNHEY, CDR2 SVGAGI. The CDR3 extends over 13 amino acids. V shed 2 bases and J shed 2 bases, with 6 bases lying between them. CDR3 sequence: CASSYTSNYGYTF. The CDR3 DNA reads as TGTGCCAGCAGTTACACCTCAAACTATGGCTACACCTTC.

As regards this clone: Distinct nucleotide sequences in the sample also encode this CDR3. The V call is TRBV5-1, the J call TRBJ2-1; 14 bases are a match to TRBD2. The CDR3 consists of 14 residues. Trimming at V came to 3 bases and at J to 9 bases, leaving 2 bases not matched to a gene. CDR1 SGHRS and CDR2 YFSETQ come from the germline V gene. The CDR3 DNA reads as TGCGCCAGCAGCTACGGACTAGCGGGGGGTGAGCAGTTCTTC. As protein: CASSYGLAGGEQFF.

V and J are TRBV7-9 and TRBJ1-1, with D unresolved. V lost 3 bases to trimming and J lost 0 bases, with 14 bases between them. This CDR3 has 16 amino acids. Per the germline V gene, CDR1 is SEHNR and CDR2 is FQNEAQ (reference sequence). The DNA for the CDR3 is TGTGCCAGCAGCTTCCTCCCCAACGGCATGAACACTGAAGCTTTCTTT. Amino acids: CASSFLPNGMNTEAFF. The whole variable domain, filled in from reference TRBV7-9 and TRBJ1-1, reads DTGVSQNPRHKITKRGQNVTFRCDPISEHNRLYWYRQTLGQGPEFLTYFQNEAQLEKSRLLSDRFSAERPKGSFSTLEIQRTEQGDSAMYLCASSFLPNGMNTEAFFGQGTRLTVV.

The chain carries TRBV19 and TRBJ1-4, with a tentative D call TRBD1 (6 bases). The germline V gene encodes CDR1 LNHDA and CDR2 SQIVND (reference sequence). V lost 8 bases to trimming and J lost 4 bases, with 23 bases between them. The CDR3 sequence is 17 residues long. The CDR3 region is CASRLRGRPTFNEKLFF. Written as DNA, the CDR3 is TGTGCCAGTCGACTCAGGGGCCGTCCCACCTTTAATGAAAAACTGTTTTTT.

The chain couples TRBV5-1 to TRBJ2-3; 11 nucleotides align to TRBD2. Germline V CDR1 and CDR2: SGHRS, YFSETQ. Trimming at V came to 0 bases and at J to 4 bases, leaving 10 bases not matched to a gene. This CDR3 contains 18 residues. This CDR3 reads CASSLEVSGGAGSDTQYF. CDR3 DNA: TGCGCCAGCAGCTTGGAGGTTAGCGGGGGGGCCGGGTCAGATACGCAGTATTTT.

CDR3 nucleotides: TGTGCCAGCAGCTCGGGGACTAGCGGCTACGAGCAGTACTTC. Translation: CASSSGTSGYEQYF. The chain recombines TRBV7-9 with TRBJ2-7; 11 nucleotides match TRBD2. The CDR3 extends over 14 amino acids. Germline V CDR1 and CDR2: SEHNR, FQNEAQ (reference sequence). V dropped 4 bases and J dropped 3; count of bases not matched to a gene: 2.

As DNA, the CDR3 is TGCAGCGTTGAAGAAATGACAGGGGTTGAAGCTTTCTTT. Protein sequence: CSVEEMTGVEAFF. The chain combines TRBV29-1 with TRBJ1-1, with TRBD1 matching 8 bases. The germline V gene has CDR1 SQVTM and CDR2 ANQGSEA. Germline trimming cut 0 bases from V and 7 bases from J; bases unmatched to any gene: 4. This CDR3 is built from 13 residues. The whole variable domain, filled in from reference TRBV29-1 and TRBJ1-1, reads SAVISQKPSRDICQRGTSLTIQCQVDSQVTMMFWYRQQPGQSLTLIATANQGSEATYESGFVIDKFPISRPNLTFSTLTVSNMSPEDSSIYLCSVEEMTGVEAFFGQGTRLTVV.

The CDR3 nucleotides are TGTGCCAGCAGCGACAGGGCGGCTTTGAGCATTCAGTACTTC. Its translation is CASSDRAALSIQYF. The rearrangement links TRBV13 to TRBJ2-4; 7 bases align to TRBD1. In germline, CDR1 is PRHDT, CDR2 FYEKMQ (reference sequence). Trimming removed 5 bases from V and 9 bases from J; junction bases left unmatched: 10. This CDR3 is built from 14 residues.

The CDR3 DNA is TGTGCCAGCAGCCCGATAGAAGTCGATGAGCAGTTCTTC. This sequence encodes CASSPIEVDEQFF. The V call is TRBV7-9, the J call TRBJ2-1; D gene unclear. V was trimmed by 5 bases and J by 8 bases, leaving 13 bases between them. From germline, CDR1 is SEHNR and CDR2 FQNEAQ (reference sequence). CDR3 length: 13 residues.

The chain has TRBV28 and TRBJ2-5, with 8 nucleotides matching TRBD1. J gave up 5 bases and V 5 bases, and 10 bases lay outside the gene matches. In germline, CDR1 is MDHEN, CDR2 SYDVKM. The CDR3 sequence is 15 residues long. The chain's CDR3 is CASSRRQGSWETQYF. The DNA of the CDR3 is TGTGCCAGCAGTCGAAGACAGGGGAGTTGGGAGACCCAGTACTTC.

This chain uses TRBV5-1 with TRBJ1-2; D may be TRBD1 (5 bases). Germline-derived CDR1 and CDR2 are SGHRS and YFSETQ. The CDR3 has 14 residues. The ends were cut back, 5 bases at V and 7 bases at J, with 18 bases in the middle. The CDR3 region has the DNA TGCGCCAGCAGGGAAGACAGCCTCCAAGGTGGCTACACCTTC. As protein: CASREDSLQGGYTF.

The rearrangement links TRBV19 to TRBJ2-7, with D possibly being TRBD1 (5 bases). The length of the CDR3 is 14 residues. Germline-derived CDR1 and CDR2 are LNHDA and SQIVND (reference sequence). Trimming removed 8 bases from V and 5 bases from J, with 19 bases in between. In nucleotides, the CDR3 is TGTGCCAGTTCGGTCGGGCAGGGATTAGACGAGCAGTACTTC. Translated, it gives CASSVGQGLDEQYF.

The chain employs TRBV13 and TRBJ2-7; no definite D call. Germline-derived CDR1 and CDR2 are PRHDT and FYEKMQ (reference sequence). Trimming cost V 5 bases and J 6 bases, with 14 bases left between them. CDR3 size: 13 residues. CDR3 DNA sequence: TGTGCCAGCAGCCCAAACCAGGTGGCCGAGCAGTACTTC. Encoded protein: CASSPNQVAEQYF.

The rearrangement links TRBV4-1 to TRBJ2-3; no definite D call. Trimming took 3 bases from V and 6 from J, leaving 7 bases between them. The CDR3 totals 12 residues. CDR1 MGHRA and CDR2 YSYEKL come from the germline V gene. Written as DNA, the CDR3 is TGCGCCAGCAGCCATTCGGCGGATACGCAGTATTTT. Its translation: CASSHSADTQYF.

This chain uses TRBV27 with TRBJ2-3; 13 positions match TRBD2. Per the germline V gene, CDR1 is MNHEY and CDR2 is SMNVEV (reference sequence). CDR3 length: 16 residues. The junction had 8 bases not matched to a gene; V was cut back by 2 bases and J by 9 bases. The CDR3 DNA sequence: TGTGCCAGCAGTTTACTACTAGCGGGGGGGCCATTAACGCAGTATTTT. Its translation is CASSLLLAGGPLTQYF.

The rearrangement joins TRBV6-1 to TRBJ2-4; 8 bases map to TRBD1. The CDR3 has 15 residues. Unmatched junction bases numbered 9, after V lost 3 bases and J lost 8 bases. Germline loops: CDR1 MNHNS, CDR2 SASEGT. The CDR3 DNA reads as TGTGCCAGCAGTGATGAGGGCCAGGGGGCGCACATTCAGTACTTC. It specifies CASSDEGQGAHIQYF.

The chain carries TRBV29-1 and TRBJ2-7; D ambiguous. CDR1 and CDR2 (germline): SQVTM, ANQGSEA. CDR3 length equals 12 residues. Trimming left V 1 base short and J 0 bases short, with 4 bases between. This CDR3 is CSVEASSYEQYF. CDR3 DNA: TGCAGCGTTGAAGCGAGCTCCTACGAGCAGTACTTC.

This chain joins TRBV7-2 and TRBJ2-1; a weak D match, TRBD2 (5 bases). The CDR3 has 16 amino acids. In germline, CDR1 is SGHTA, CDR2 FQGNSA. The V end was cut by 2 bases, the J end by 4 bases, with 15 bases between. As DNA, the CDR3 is TGTGCCAGCAGCTTAACCGGGGTGCGTGTTTACAATGAGCAGTTCTTC. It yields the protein CASSLTGVRVYNEQFF.

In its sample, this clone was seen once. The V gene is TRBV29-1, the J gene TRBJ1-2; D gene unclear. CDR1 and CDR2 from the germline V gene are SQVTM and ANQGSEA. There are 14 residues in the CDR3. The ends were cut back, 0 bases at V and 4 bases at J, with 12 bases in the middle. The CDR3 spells CSVEDQGGLYGYTF. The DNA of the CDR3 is TGCAGCGTTGAAGATCAAGGAGGCCTCTATGGCTACACCTTC.

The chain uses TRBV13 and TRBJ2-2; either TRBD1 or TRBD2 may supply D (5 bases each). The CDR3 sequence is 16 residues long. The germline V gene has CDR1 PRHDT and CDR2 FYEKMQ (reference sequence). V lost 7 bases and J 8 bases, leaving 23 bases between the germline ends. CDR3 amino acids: CASTRAGASDEGELFF. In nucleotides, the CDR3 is TGTGCCAGCACCAGGGCCGGGGCCTCAGATGAAGGGGAGCTGTTTTTT.

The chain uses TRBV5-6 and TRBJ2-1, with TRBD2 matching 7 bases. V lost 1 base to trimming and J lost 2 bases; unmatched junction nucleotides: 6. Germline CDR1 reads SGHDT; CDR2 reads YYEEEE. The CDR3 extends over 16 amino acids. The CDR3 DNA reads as TGTGCCAGCAGCTTGTTTACGGGAGGAACCTACAATGAGCAGTTCTTC. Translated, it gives CASSLFTGGTYNEQFF.

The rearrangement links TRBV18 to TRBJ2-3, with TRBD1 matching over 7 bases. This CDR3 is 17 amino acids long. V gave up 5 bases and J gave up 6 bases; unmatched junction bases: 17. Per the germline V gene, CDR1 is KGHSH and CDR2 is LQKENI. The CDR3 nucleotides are TGTGCCAGCTCATCCCCTGGACAGGCCCTCGCCCCCGATACGCAGTATTTT. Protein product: CASSSPGQALAPDTQYF.

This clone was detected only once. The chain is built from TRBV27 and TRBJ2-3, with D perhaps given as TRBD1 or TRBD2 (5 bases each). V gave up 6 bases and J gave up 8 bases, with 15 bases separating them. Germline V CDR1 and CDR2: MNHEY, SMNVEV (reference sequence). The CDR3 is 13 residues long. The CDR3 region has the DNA TGTGCCAGCAGGGGGGACCCGGTTTTTACGCAGTATTTT. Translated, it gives CASRGDPVFTQYF.

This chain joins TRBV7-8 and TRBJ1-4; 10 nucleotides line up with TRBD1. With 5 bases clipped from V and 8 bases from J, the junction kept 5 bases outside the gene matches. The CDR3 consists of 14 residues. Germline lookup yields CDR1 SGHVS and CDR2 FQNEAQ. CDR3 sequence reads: CASSPGDRGEKLFF. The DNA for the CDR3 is TGTGCCAGCAGCCCCGGGGACAGGGGAGAAAAACTGTTTTTT.

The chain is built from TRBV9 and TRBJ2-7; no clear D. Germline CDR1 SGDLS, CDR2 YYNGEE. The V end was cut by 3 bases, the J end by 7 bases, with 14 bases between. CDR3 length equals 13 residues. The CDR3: CASSDPYSGEQYF. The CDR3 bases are TGTGCCAGCAGCGACCCCTACTCCGGAGAGCAGTACTTC.

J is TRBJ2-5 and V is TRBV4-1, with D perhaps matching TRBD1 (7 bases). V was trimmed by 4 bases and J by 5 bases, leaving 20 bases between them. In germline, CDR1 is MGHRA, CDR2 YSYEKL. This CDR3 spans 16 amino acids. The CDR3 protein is CASSPGDSVFVETQYF. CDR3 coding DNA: TGCGCCAGCAGCCCGGGGGACAGCGTCTTTGTGGAGACCCAGTACTTC.